This T cell receptor (beta chain) is drawn from a study of T cell responses to AZD1222 COVID-19 vaccine. The CDR3 loop spans 12 amino acids. V shed 7 bases and J shed 7 bases, with 11 bases lying between them. In germline, CDR1 is LNHDA, CDR2 SQIVND (reference sequence). Study-level results: Only after the peak T cell response were repertoires sampled.

This clone came up once. Antigen: not known. TCRdb's table, derived via immunoSEQ multiplex PCR, lists solely in-frame clones and lacks some. The repertoire holds approximately 150,000 clones, 80% to 95% seen once, with 2.3% in the top ten. Sequencing used peripheral blood, obtained on day 0 of AZD1222 vaccination. This receptor was identified in an adult in good health. The J gene is TRBJ2-1, the V gene TRBV19, with D perhaps matching TRBD1 or TRBD2 (7 bases each). CDR3 DNA sequence: TGTGCCAGTAACAGGGGAGGGAATGAGCAGTTCTTC. Translation: CASNRGGNEQFF.